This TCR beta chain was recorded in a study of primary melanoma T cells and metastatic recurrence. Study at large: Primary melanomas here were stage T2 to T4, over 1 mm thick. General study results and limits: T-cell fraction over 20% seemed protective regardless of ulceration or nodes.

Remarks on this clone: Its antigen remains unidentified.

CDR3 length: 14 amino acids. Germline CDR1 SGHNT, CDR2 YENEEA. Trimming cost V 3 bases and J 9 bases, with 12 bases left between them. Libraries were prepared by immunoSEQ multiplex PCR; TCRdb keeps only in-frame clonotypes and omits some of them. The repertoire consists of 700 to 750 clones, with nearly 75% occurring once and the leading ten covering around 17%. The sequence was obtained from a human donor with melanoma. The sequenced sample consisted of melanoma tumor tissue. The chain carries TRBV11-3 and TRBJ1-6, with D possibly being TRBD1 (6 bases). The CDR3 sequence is CASSFGQKASPLHF. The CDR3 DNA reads TGTGCCAGCAGCTTCGGACAGAAAGCTTCACCCCTCCACTTT.